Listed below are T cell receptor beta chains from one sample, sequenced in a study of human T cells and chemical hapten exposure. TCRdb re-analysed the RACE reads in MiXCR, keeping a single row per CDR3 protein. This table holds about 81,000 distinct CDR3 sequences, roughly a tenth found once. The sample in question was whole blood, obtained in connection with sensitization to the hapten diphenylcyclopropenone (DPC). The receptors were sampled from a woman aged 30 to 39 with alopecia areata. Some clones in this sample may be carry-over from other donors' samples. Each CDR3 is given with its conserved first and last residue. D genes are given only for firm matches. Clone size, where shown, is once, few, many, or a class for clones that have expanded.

CASRSEAGELFF,TGTGCAAGTCGCTCCGAGGCCGGGGAGCTGTTTTTT,12,TRBV12-2,TRBJ2-2,-,many
CASSLDHNNEQFF,TGTGCCAGCAGCCTAGATCATAACAATGAGCAGTTCTTC,13,TRBV7-3,TRBJ2-1,-,many
CASSSLGLIAEQYF,TGTGCCAGCAGCTCTCTAGGACTAATCGCCGAGCAGTACTTC,14,TRBV7-2,TRBJ2-7,-,few
CSAREGAGTGTAHTQYF,TGCAGTGCTAGAGAGGGGGCCGGGACAGGGACCGCTCATACGCAGTATTTT,17,TRBV20-1,TRBJ2-3,TRBD1,-
CASSTGLGEQYF,TGTGCCAGCAGTACAGGGCTTGGGGAGCAGTACTTC,12,TRBV2,TRBJ2-7,-,many
CASSLGWASGSPRQFF,TGTGCCAGCAGTTTAGGTTGGGCTAGCGGGAGCCCCCGGCAGTTCTTC,16,TRBV12-3/TRBV12-4,TRBJ2-1,TRBD2,-
CASSSPGGRGTDTQYF,TGTGCCAGCAGTAGCCCGGGGGGCAGAGGCACAGATACGCAGTATTTT,16,TRBV12-3/TRBV12-4,TRBJ2-3,-,few
CASNRDRGFTEAFF,TGTGCCAGCAACCGGGACAGGGGATTCACTGAAGCTTTCTTT,14,TRBV7-2,TRBJ1-1,TRBD1,many
CASSFVGGRTYEQYF,TGCGCCAGCAGCTTTGTCGGGGGGAGGACCTACGAGCAGTACTTC,15,TRBV5-1,TRBJ2-7,TRBD2,many
CASSPVGTGQGRTEAFF,TGTGCCAGCTCACCCGTTGGGACAGGCCAGGGTAGAACTGAAGCTTTCTTT,17,TRBV18,TRBJ1-1,TRBD1,-